This T cell receptor (beta chain) came from a study of blood T cell repertoires in COVID-19. Study information: The study drew acute and convalescent COVID-19 samples from the United States, Italy and Spain.

Per the study methods: For nucleated cells, counts were estimated from reference gene primer amplification. Sequencing was performed with immunoSEQ multiplex PCR; in TCRdb, only in-frame clones are kept and a portion is missing. V, J and clone size derive from that table, while D and trimming were established from the DNA sequence. The repertoire holds 95,000 to 150,000 clones, with roughly 74% as singletons. CDR1 is SGHTA, CDR2 FQGTGA, per germline. This CDR3 has 16 residues. The ends lost 5 bases at V and 0 bases at J; junction bases unmatched: 7. Patients from Seattle were sampled longitudinally, starting during active infection.

The J gene is TRBJ2-1, the V gene TRBV7-3, with 7 nucleotides matching TRBD2. This receptor was obtained from an elderly man with COVID-19, enrolled during active disease. Sequenced input: peripheral blood. The CDR3 region is CASSRTPSGSYNEQFF. CDR3 bases: TGTGCCAGCAGCCGTACCCCTAGCGGCTCCTACAATGAGCAGTTCTTC.